The 22 T cell receptor beta chains below were found in one sample sequenced in a study of T cell responses to AZD1222 COVID-19 vaccine listed by TCRdb under 2021. The time point tag for this specimen amounts to: baseline before first vaccination. The library came from the immunoSEQ multiplex PCR assay. The clones in this table, taken by TCRdb from immuneACCESS, are in-frame only. Not every clone is retained; where verified, under half of the shortfall comes from an unresolved V gene, and the cause of the rest is unknown. The sample has 99,000 or so clones on record, 75% to 90% of them singletons. The top ten clones comprise over 7.5% of the sample. The specimen was peripheral blood, collected on day 0 of AZD1222 vaccination. Receptor source: an adult in good health.

In this sample, this clone turned up a few times. This chain links TRBV10-3 with TRBJ2-7, with 10 positions matching TRBD2. After removal of 6 bases from V and 0 bases from J, the junction contained 2 bases not matched to a gene. CDR1 is ENHRY, CDR2 SYGVKD, per germline. There are 14 residues in the CDR3. CDR3 residues: CAIRASGGSYEQYF. The CDR3 bases are TGTGCCATCAGGGCTAGCGGGGGCTCCTACGAGCAGTACTTC.

The chain employs TRBV3-1 (or the pseudogene TRBV3-2) and TRBJ1-5; 8 bases fit TRBD1. Trimming at V came to 4 bases and at J to 4 bases, leaving 9 bases not matched to a gene. The V gene's germline CDR1 is LGHDT and CDR2 YNNKEL (reference sequence). There are 16 residues in the CDR3. The CDR3, as DNA: TGTGCCAGCAGCCTCAGGGACAGGCGGGTTAATCAGCCCCAGCATTTT. Encoded protein: CASSLRDRRVNQPQHF.

This clone was seen a few times. This chain connects TRBV7-9 to TRBJ1-2, with D possibly matching TRBD1 (6 bases). Germline V gene data show CDR1 as SEHNR and CDR2 as FQNEAQ (reference sequence). This CDR3 has 15 amino acids. Trimming took 4 bases from V and 4 from J, leaving 16 bases between them. This CDR3 reads CASSSQQGRGYGYTF. The CDR3 bases are TGTGCCAGCAGCTCTCAACAGGGTCGGGGCTATGGCTACACCTTC.

V and J are TRBV27 and TRBJ2-6, with 9 nucleotides matching TRBD1. The CDR3 covers 18 residues. The germline CDR1 and CDR2 sequences are MNHEY and SMNVEV (reference sequence). J lost 2 bases, V lost 1 base, and 6 bases had no gene match. The CDR3 DNA sequence: TGTGCCAGCAGTTTATGGGGACAGGGAGCAACTGGGGCCAACGTCCTGACTTTC. Its translation: CASSLWGQGATGANVLTF.

This sequence joins TRBV7-8 and TRBJ2-1, with D unclear. CDR1 and CDR2 from the germline V gene are SGHVS and FQNEAQ. The CDR3 has 13 residues. Trimming took 1 base from V and 10 from J, leaving 11 bases between them. As DNA, the CDR3 is TGTGCCAGCAGCTTAGTTCTGGGTGGGGAGCAGTTCTTC. Translation: CASSLVLGGEQFF.

V and J are TRBV29-1 and TRBJ2-1; 11 nucleotides align to TRBD2. This CDR3 contains 15 residues. From germline, CDR1 is SQVTM and CDR2 ANQGSEA. Trimming at V came to 7 bases and at J to 5 bases, leaving 10 bases not matched to a gene. Here the CDR3 DNA reads TGCAGCGCCGAGCCTCTAGCGGGGGGAAACAATGAGCAGTTCTTC. The encoded protein is CSAEPLAGGNNEQFF.

The rearrangement joins TRBV7-9 to TRBJ1-1, with 8 bases that match TRBD1. The CDR3 extends over 15 amino acids. Germline loops: CDR1 SEHNR, CDR2 FQNEAQ (reference sequence). The V gene end was trimmed by 5 bases and the J gene end by 2 bases; junction bases not matched to a gene: 7. CDR3 DNA sequence: TGTGCCAGCAGCCGTAACAGGGGGGATAACACTGAAGCTTTCTTT. Translating gives CASSRNRGDNTEAFF.

The table lists this clone with a few counts. This chain links TRBV4-3 with TRBJ1-6; 8 nucleotides match TRBD1. Germline CDR1 reads LGHNA; CDR2 reads YSLEER. V shed 4 bases and J 9 bases; nucleotides not matched to a gene: 5. The CDR3 length is 14 residues. CDR3 sequence reads: CASSPTGESSPLHF. The CDR3 DNA sequence: TGCGCCAGCAGCCCGACAGGGGAGAGTTCACCCCTCCACTTT.

The chain joins TRBV29-1 to TRBJ1-2; D is unresolved. Germline V gene sequence: CDR1 SQVTM, CDR2 ANQGSEA. The CDR3 spans 12 residues. V lost 2 bases and J lost 4, with 8 bases in between. The CDR3 nucleotides are TGCAGCGTTGAAAACGGGCCCTATGGCTACACCTTC. Translating gives CSVENGPYGYTF.

The chain links TRBV5-6 to TRBJ2-1, with D maybe TRBD1 (6 bases). This CDR3 comprises 14 residues. The V gene lost 3 bases and the J gene lost 10 bases, with 17 bases spanning the gap. Germline values: CDR1 SGHDT, CDR2 YYEEEE. Written as DNA, the CDR3 is TGTGCCAGCAGCTCAAGTTCAGGGGTACTCGAGCAGTTCTTC. This codes for CASSSSSGVLEQFF.

The chain links TRBV28 to TRBJ2-7; possible D gene TRBD1, 5 bases. This CDR3 is built from 13 residues. V was trimmed by 3 bases and J by 4 bases, leaving 10 bases between them. Germline lookup yields CDR1 MDHEN and CDR2 SYDVKM. CDR3 DNA: TGTGCCAGCAGTTTCAGGGCAGTTTACGAGCAGTACTTC. Amino acids: CASSFRAVYEQYF.

This clone has more than one count but fewer than ten. The genes are TRBV4-1 and TRBJ1-4; 10 bases agree with TRBD1. The CDR3 totals 15 residues. Germline CDR1 and CDR2: MGHRA and YSYEKL. J gave up 10 bases and V 4 bases, and 9 bases lay outside the gene matches. CDR3 bases: TGCGCCAGCAGCCCCTTCGAGACAGGGGGCGGAAAACTGTTTTTT. Amino acids: CASSPFETGGGKLFF.

The chain combines TRBV19 with TRBJ2-2; D not resolved. The ends were cut back, 8 bases at V and 1 base at J, with 11 bases in the middle. The germline V gene has CDR1 LNHDA and CDR2 SQIVND (reference sequence). The CDR3 extends over 14 amino acids. Here the CDR3 DNA reads TGTGCCAGTGGTAGGCAGGTGAACACCGGGGAGCTGTTTTTT. This gives the protein CASGRQVNTGELFF.

Details on this clone: Other nucleotide sequences in the sample specify the same CDR3. The chain combines TRBV28 with TRBJ2-7; a weak D match, TRBD1 (6 bases). CDR1 MDHEN and CDR2 SYDVKM come from the germline V gene. Trimming shortened V by 3 bases and J by 4 bases, and 13 bases separated the two germline ends. The CDR3 is made up of 14 amino acids. The CDR3 spells CASSLQGPPYEQYF. CDR3 in DNA: TGTGCCAGCAGTTTGCAGGGGCCCCCGTACGAGCAGTACTTC.

The gene calls are TRBV11-2 and TRBJ2-1; D is undetermined. V was trimmed by 4 bases and J by 10 bases, leaving 5 bases between them. CDR1 SGHAT and CDR2 FQNNGV come from the germline V gene. The CDR3 loop spans 10 amino acids. CDR3 loop: CASSWGEQFF. As DNA, the CDR3 is TGTGCCAGCAGCTGGGGAGAGCAGTTCTTC.

The V and J genes are TRBV4-1 and TRBJ2-7; D not certain. The V gene's germline CDR1 is MGHRA and CDR2 YSYEKL. Trimming cost V 0 bases and J 3 bases, with 9 bases left between them. This CDR3 comprises 14 residues. CDR3 residues: CASSQEGWRYEQYF. DNA of the CDR3: TGCGCCAGCAGCCAAGAAGGTTGGCGCTACGAGCAGTACTTC.

The rearrangement uses TRBV6-5 and TRBJ1-1, with no clear D. The germline V and J ends were trimmed by 2 bases and 1 base, with 11 bases remaining between them. CDR1 is MNHEY and CDR2 is SVGAGI in the germline V gene. This CDR3 spans 15 amino acids. This chain's CDR3 is CASSYLDSRNTEAFF. The CDR3 region has the DNA TGTGCCAGCAGTTACCTGGACTCAAGGAACACTGAAGCTTTCTTT.

About this clone: The same CDR3 can be traced to other DNA sequences in this sample. The gene calls are TRBV7-2 and TRBJ2-3; TRBD1 might be the D (5 bases). Trimming stripped 2 bases from V and 0 bases from J, with 6 bases between. The CDR3 has 14 residues. From germline, CDR1 is SGHTA and CDR2 FQGNSA. In nucleotides, the CDR3 is TGTGCCAGCAGCTTACGACAGAGCACAGATACGCAGTATTTT. This codes for CASSLRQSTDTQYF.

The chain carries TRBV28 and TRBJ1-5; D might be TRBD1 (5 bases). This CDR3 is 14 amino acids long. V lost 6 bases, J lost 5 bases, and 14 bases lay in between. Germline CDR1 and CDR2: MDHEN and SYDVKM. CDR3 amino acids: CASRPGGSDQPQHF. CDR3 sequence (DNA): TGTGCCAGCAGGCCCGGGGGGTCCGATCAGCCCCAGCATTTT.

The DNA of the CDR3 is TGTGCAAGTCGCTCAGTGGGACTAGCGGACTACAATGAGCAGTTCTTC. It translates to CASRSVGLADYNEQFF. J is TRBJ2-1 and V is TRBV12-2; TRBD2, the table's D call, was not compared with the DNA. TRBV12-2 counts as a pseudogene. This CDR3 is built from 16 residues.

V and J are TRBV6-1 and TRBJ2-7; 7 bases align to TRBD2. This CDR3 region has 14 residues. The V and J ends lost 0 bases and 2 bases, in that order; junction bases with no gene match: 1. Germline V gene data show CDR1 as MNHNS and CDR2 as SASEGT. The CDR3 DNA follows: TGTGCCAGCAGTGAAGCTAGCGGGCCCTACGAGCAGTACTTC. It translates to CASSEASGPYEQYF.

This clone is a singleton in its sample. The chain joins TRBV28 to TRBJ2-2; D perhaps matches TRBD1 (5 bases). The CDR3 sequence is 14 residues long. V was cut by 5 bases and J by 6 bases, with 13 bases left in between. The germline gives CDR1 MDHEN, CDR2 SYDVKM. Here the CDR3 reads CASSPPPGPGELFF. CDR3 DNA: TGTGCCAGCAGTCCCCCCCCAGGGCCCGGGGAGCTGTTTTTT.